Following are 32 T cell receptor beta chains from one sample sequenced in a study of graft-versus-host responses after intestinal transplantation. Libraries were prepared by immunoSEQ multiplex PCR; TCRdb keeps only in-frame clonotypes and omits some of them. The sample comprises roughly 120,000 clones, roughly 91% of which are singletons, and roughly 0.12% rests with the top ten. For these receptors, no antigen is known. The specimen was unstimulated CD4+ T cells sorted from spleen or lymph node cells, collected before intestinal transplant. Receptor source: a human donor who received an intestinal transplant.

The chain combines TRBV5-4 with TRBJ1-3; TRBD1 matches at 8 bases. The ends lost 2 bases at V and 3 bases at J; junction bases unmatched: 4. This CDR3 spans 15 amino acids. Germline lookup yields CDR1 SGHNT and CDR2 YYREEE (reference sequence). CDR3 loop: CASSLQGGHGNTIYF. As DNA, the CDR3 is TGTGCCAGCAGCTTACAGGGGGGCCATGGAAACACCATATATTTT. The entire variable domain, with the rest obtained from reference TRBV5-4 and TRBJ1-3, is as follows: ETGVTQSPTHLIKTRGQQVTLRCSSQSGHNTVSWYQQALGQGPQFIFQYYREEENGRGNFPPRFSGLQFPNYSSELNVNALELDDSALYLCASSLQGGHGNTIYFGEGSWLTVV.

The V gene is TRBV2, the J gene TRBJ2-3; D not resolved. V was shortened by 5 bases and J by 4 bases, with 7 bases between the two germline ends. The CDR3 length is 12 residues. CDR1 and CDR2 (germline): SNHLY, FYNNEI. The DNA of the CDR3 is TGTGCCAGCAGTATTAGCTCAGATACGCAGTATTTT. Its translation: CASSISSDTQYF.

The J gene is TRBJ2-1, the V gene TRBV12-5; D is ambiguous. Trimming cost V 2 bases and J 2 bases, with 22 bases left between them. This CDR3 spans 19 amino acids. Germline lookup yields CDR1 LGHNT and CDR2 FRNRAP. This CDR3 reads CASGLFPKNPQLTYNEQFF. CDR3 bases: TGTGCTAGTGGTTTGTTCCCCAAGAACCCGCAGTTGACCTACAATGAGCAGTTCTTC.

The chain uses TRBV10-3 and TRBJ1-5; no clear D gene. CDR3 length equals 15 residues. CDR1 is ENHRY, CDR2 SYGVKD, per germline. Trimming shortened V by 0 bases and J by 4 bases, and 10 bases separated the two germline ends. The CDR3 sequence: CAISESEVGNQPQHF. CDR3 DNA sequence: TGTGCCATCAGTGAGTCGGAGGTTGGTAATCAGCCCCAGCATTTT.

This rearrangement joins TRBV20-1 to TRBJ2-5; D is uncertain. V was cut by 8 bases and J by 5 bases, with 12 bases left in between. This CDR3 contains 11 residues. The germline V gene has CDR1 DFQATT and CDR2 SNEGSKA (reference sequence). This CDR3 is CSPIHLETQYF. The CDR3 nucleotides are TGCAGTCCTATTCACCTGGAGACCCAGTACTTC.

The chain combines TRBV18 with TRBJ2-1; D gene ambiguous. Per germline, CDR1 KGHSH and CDR2 LQKENI. There are 19 residues in the CDR3. V was trimmed by 3 bases and J by 4 bases, leaving 25 bases between them. For the CDR3, the DNA is TGTGCCAGCTCACCCCGAGACCAACCGTCTTTAGGGATTTACAATGAGCAGTTCTTC. It is translated as CASSPRDQPSLGIYNEQFF.

V usage is TRBV30 and J usage is TRBJ2-3; D is undetermined. In germline, CDR1 is GTSNPN, CDR2 SVGIG (reference sequence). V lost 0 bases to trimming and J lost 3 bases, with 16 bases between them. This CDR3 comprises 16 residues. In nucleotides, the CDR3 is TGTGCCTGGAGTGTAATGGTAGGGTCAAGGACAGATACGCAGTATTTT. Translation: CAWSVMVGSRTDTQYF.

The rearrangement joins TRBV7-3 to TRBJ2-3; 10 nucleotides agree with TRBD2. Germline values: CDR1 SGHTA, CDR2 FQGTGA. The trim removed 2 bases at V and 4 bases at J, leaving 0 bases unmatched. The CDR3 has 14 amino acids. CDR3 in DNA: TGTGCCAGCAGCTTACTAGCGGGAGCAGATACGCAGTATTTT. Protein product: CASSLLAGADTQYF.

This sequence joins TRBV2 and TRBJ2-7, with 10 bases that match TRBD1. Germline CDR1 SNHLY, CDR2 FYNNEI. The CDR3 spans 15 residues. V dropped 7 bases and J dropped 7; count of bases not matched to a gene: 13. Written as DNA, the CDR3 is TGTGCCAGCACCCGGGAGCGGGACAGGGGACGAGAGCAGTACTTC. This gives the protein CASTRERDRGREQYF.

J is TRBJ1-3 and V is TRBV27; D call uncertain. The CDR3 length is 13 residues. Germline assignment: CDR1 MNHEY and CDR2 SMNVEV (reference sequence). Trimming stripped 4 bases from V and 4 bases from J, with 8 bases between. The CDR3 protein is CASSSAPGNTIYF. CDR3 sequence (DNA): TGTGCCAGCAGTTCGGCCCCGGGAAACACCATATATTTT.

The genes are TRBV11-3 and TRBJ2-1; no definite D call. Germline CDR1 reads SGHNT; CDR2 reads YENEEA. This CDR3 contains 13 residues. V was pared by 0 bases and J by 10 bases, with 10 bases between. The CDR3: CASSLDGRAEQFF. The CDR3 DNA reads as TGTGCCAGCAGCTTAGATGGGCGAGCGGAGCAGTTCTTC.

The chain recombines TRBV9 with TRBJ2-2, with D tentatively TRBD2 (6 bases). Germline lookup yields CDR1 SGDLS and CDR2 YYNGEE. CDR3 length: 17 residues. Trimming left V 0 bases short and J 6 bases short, with 18 bases between. The CDR3 nucleotides are TGTGCCAGCAGCGTAGCTACAGTTCGAGCGGGCCCCGGGGAGCTGTTTTTT. Its protein is CASSVATVRAGPGELFF.

The V and J genes are TRBV6-1 and TRBJ1-2; D uncertain. Germline V gives CDR1 MNHNS, CDR2 SASEGT. The CDR3 consists of 15 residues. The germline V and J ends were trimmed by 2 bases and 0 bases, with 10 bases remaining between them. CDR3 bases: TGTGCCAGCAGTGAAAGAGGGAGCCCTAACTATGGCTACACCTTC. It yields the protein CASSERGSPNYGYTF.

The chain employs TRBV27 and TRBJ1-1; D gene unclear. The germline V gene has CDR1 MNHEY and CDR2 SMNVEV (reference sequence). V lost 1 base and J lost 4, with 10 bases in between. This CDR3 comprises 14 residues. The CDR3 loop is CASSLFHGSTEAFF. DNA of the CDR3: TGTGCCAGCAGTTTATTTCATGGCAGCACTGAAGCTTTCTTT.

The chain employs TRBV6-5 and TRBJ1-1; perhaps TRBD1 as D (6 bases). The CDR3 is made up of 14 amino acids. V lost 6 bases and J lost 11, with 22 bases in between. The germline gives CDR1 MNHEY, CDR2 SVGAGI. This chain's CDR3 is CASRRFTQGVGAFF. The CDR3 DNA reads as TGTGCCAGCAGACGATTCACACAGGGAGTGGGGGCTTTCTTT.

The chain joins TRBV5-1 to TRBJ2-3, with TRBD1 identical over 11 bases. The CDR3 covers 16 residues. Trimming removed 3 bases from V and 3 bases from J; junction bases left unmatched: 6. The germline CDR1 and CDR2 sequences are SGHRS and YFSETQ. The CDR3 coding sequence is TGCGCCAGCAGCTCCGGACAGGGGGCAAGGACAGATACGCAGTATTTT. Amino acid sequence: CASSSGQGARTDTQYF.

This rearrangement joins TRBV5-1 to TRBJ1-1; D perhaps matches TRBD1 (6 bases). CDR3 length: 16 amino acids. V lost 3 bases and J 0 bases, leaving 15 bases between the germline ends. Looked up from germline, CDR1 is SGHRS and CDR2 is YFSETQ. CDR3 in amino acids: CASSSRDTDMNTEAFF. The CDR3 coding sequence is TGCGCCAGCAGCTCCCGGGACACAGACATGAACACTGAAGCTTTCTTT.

This chain's CDR3 is CASSATGWTDTQYF. The DNA of the CDR3 is TGCGCCAGCAGCGCGACAGGGTGGACAGATACGCAGTATTTT. V and J are TRBV5-1 and TRBJ2-3; 7 bases align to TRBD1. The germline V gene encodes CDR1 SGHRS and CDR2 YFSETQ. The CDR3 runs to 14 residues. The ends lost 4 bases at V and 3 bases at J; junction bases unmatched: 5.

About this clone: This sample also contains other DNA sequences that code for the same CDR3. V gene TRBV7-3 combines with J gene TRBJ2-3, with TRBD2 matching 7 bases. After removal of 0 bases from V and 0 bases from J, the junction contained 0 bases not matched to a gene. The germline V gene encodes CDR1 SGHTA and CDR2 FQGTGA. The length of the CDR3 is 15 residues. This CDR3 reads CASSLTSGSTDTQYF. In DNA form, the CDR3 reads TGTGCCAGCAGCTTAACTAGCGGGAGCACAGATACGCAGTATTTT. The complete variable domain, with remaining parts taken from reference TRBV7-3 and TRBJ2-3, reads GAGVSQTPSNKVTEKGKYVELRCDPISGHTALYWYRQSLGQGPEFLIYFQGTGAADDSGLPNDRFFAVRPEGSVSTLKIQRTERGDSAVYLCASSLTSGSTDTQYFGPGTRLTVL.

The gene calls are TRBV7-9 and TRBJ2-7; D perhaps matches TRBD2 (6 bases). The V gene lost 1 base and the J gene lost 2 bases, with 18 bases spanning the gap. This CDR3 spans 17 amino acids. Germline V gene lookup returns CDR1 SEHNR and CDR2 FQNEAQ (reference sequence). Here the CDR3 DNA reads TGTGCCAGCAGCTTAGATTGGGCCAGCGGGCGACCCTACGAGCAGTACTTC. As protein: CASSLDWASGRPYEQYF.

The chain uses TRBV2 and TRBJ1-2, with D possibly being TRBD1 (6 bases). Germline V CDR1 and CDR2: SNHLY, FYNNEI. With 4 bases removed from V and 6 bases from J, the gap between germline ends came to 9 bases. The CDR3 sequence is 12 residues long. CDR3 loop: CASSGGTHGYTF. CDR3 DNA: TGTGCCAGCAGTGGCGGGACACATGGCTACACCTTC. Using reference TRBV2 and TRBJ1-2 for the parts outside the CDR3, the full variable domain is EPEVTQTPSHQVTQMGQEVILRCVPISNHLYFYWYRQILGQKVEFLVSFYNNEISEKSEIFDDQFSVERPDGSNFTLKIRSTKLEDSAMYFCASSGGTHGYTFGSGTRLTVV.

This clone was picked up one time. This CDR3 is CASSTWVEPQYF. CDR3 bases: TGTGCCAGCAGCACCTGGGTGGAGCCCCAGTACTTC. V is TRBV5-6 and J is TRBJ2-5; D is undetermined. The germline gives CDR1 SGHDT, CDR2 YYEEEE. V lost 4 bases to trimming and J lost 9 bases, with 13 bases between them. The CDR3 is 12 amino acids.

This chain uses TRBV5-1 with TRBJ2-2, with a weak D call TRBD2 (6 bases). CDR1 and CDR2 (germline): SGHRS, YFSETQ. The CDR3 runs 16 residues. V lost 0 bases, J lost 8 bases, and 17 bases lay in between. The CDR3 loop is CASSLVGGILRGELFF. As DNA, the CDR3 is TGCGCCAGCAGCTTGGTTGGCGGGATCCTTCGGGGGGAGCTGTTTTTT.

Here the CDR3 DNA reads TGCGCCAGCAGCCAGGGACTAGCGGGGGCGGTGGAGACCCAGTACTTC. It encodes CASSQGLAGAVETQYF. The chain joins TRBV5-1 to TRBJ2-5; 14 bases fit TRBD2. Germline loops: CDR1 SGHRS, CDR2 YFSETQ. The CDR3 sequence is 16 residues long. V was pared by 4 bases and J by 5 bases, with 7 bases of the junction left unmatched.

There are a few counts of this clone. The V call is TRBV27, the J call TRBJ2-7; D is uncertain. The germline V and J ends were trimmed by 5 bases and 0 bases, with 14 bases remaining between them. The CDR3 covers 15 residues. The germline V gene has CDR1 MNHEY and CDR2 SMNVEV (reference sequence). The chain's CDR3 is CASSPGPMSSYEQYF. The CDR3 DNA sequence: TGTGCCAGCAGTCCCGGTCCTATGAGCTCCTACGAGCAGTACTTC.

The chain has TRBV7-6 and TRBJ1-2, with 10 bases lining up with TRBD1. Germline assignment: CDR1 SGHVS and CDR2 FNYEAQ. V lost 5 bases and J lost 4; bases outside the gene matches: 1. The CDR3 loop spans 13 amino acids. The CDR3 region is CASSRDRGYGYTF. CDR3 coding DNA: TGTGCCAGCAGCCGGGACAGGGGCTATGGCTACACCTTC.

This clone was observed a few times. The gene calls are TRBV21-1 and TRBJ1-1; the table's D call TRBD1 went unverified against the DNA. TRBV21-1 is labeled a pseudogene. There are 12 residues in the CDR3. The CDR3 spells CARDDRNTEAFF. CDR3 DNA sequence: TGTGCCAGGGACGACAGGAACACTGAAGCTTTCTTT.

This clone came up a few times. The genes are TRBV6-6 and TRBJ1-2; no definite D call. The germline V gene has CDR1 MNHNY and CDR2 SVGAGI (reference sequence). The CDR3 covers 13 residues. Trimming removed 7 bases from V and 4 bases from J, with 13 bases in between. CDR3 coding DNA: TGTGCCAGCAAGCTGGACGCATCCTATGGCTACACCTTC. Amino acids: CASKLDASYGYTF.

This chain links TRBV1 with TRBJ2-2; TRBD2, the table's D call, lacks a check against the DNA. TRBV1 is a documented pseudogene. The CDR3 spans 14 residues. The CDR3 here is CTSSQDPGTGELFF. CDR3 in DNA: TGCACCAGCAGCCAAGATCCCGGGACCGGGGAGCTGTTTTTT.

This sequence joins TRBV28 and TRBJ1-5; D is unclear. Trimming cost V 5 bases and J 4 bases, with 18 bases left between them. Germline assignment: CDR1 MDHEN and CDR2 SYDVKM. The CDR3 runs 16 residues. Here the CDR3 DNA reads TGTGCCAGCAGTCCCACTTCGGCAGCCTGGAATCAGCCCCAGCATTTT. It is translated as CASSPTSAAWNQPQHF.

The rearrangement links TRBV9 to TRBJ2-5; D gene ambiguous. The length of the CDR3 is 14 residues. Germline V gene data show CDR1 as SGDLS and CDR2 as YYNGEE. Trimming took 0 bases from V and 5 from J, leaving 11 bases between them. The CDR3 region is CASSVGLFTETQYF. The CDR3 DNA is TGTGCCAGCAGCGTAGGACTTTTCACGGAGACCCAGTACTTC.

The chain couples TRBV5-1 to TRBJ2-3; D assignment may be TRBD1 or TRBD2 (5 bases each). CDR3 length: 14 amino acids. Trimming pared 4 bases from V and 14 bases from J, leaving 23 bases between. Per germline, CDR1 SGHRS and CDR2 YFSETQ. The chain's CDR3 is CASSPSPAGAGAYF. In DNA form, the CDR3 reads TGCGCCAGCAGCCCATCCCCCGCCGGGGCCGGGGCGTATTTT.